This T cell receptor beta chain is from a study of post-analysis software for immune sequencing data. Study-wide background: Both relapsing-remitting and secondary progressive multiple sclerosis featured among the disease courses, as did progressive-relapsing multiple sclerosis. Study-level findings and limits: TRBV5-6, TRBV5-1 and TRBV20-1 belonged to a set of a handful of TRBV segments that were more frequent in patients than controls.

The germline gives CDR1 GTSNPN, CDR2 SVGIG (reference sequence). This CDR3 is 13 amino acids long. V was trimmed by 5 bases and J by 0 bases, leaving 10 bases between them. The library was made from cDNA and included unique molecular identifiers. Using its own MiXCR run on the PCR reads, TCRdb lists one record per CDR3 protein. The sample comprises hundreds of thousands of distinct CDR3 sequences, roughly 46% of which are singletons, and about 12% rests with the top ten. Concerning this clonotype itself: The antigen remains unidentified.

What was sequenced was blood. V usage is TRBV30 and J usage is TRBJ1-1; D is unresolved. This clonotype was obtained from a girl aged 5-17 years with multiple sclerosis. CDR3 nucleotides: TGTGCCTGGGACTCCGGTATGAACACTGAAGCTTTCTTT. It specifies CAWDSGMNTEAFF.